This TCR beta chain was documented in a study of response to subunit inactivated influenza vaccine. General observations from the study: That few new T cells are recruited by each seasonal influenza vaccination was the authors' suggestion.

This clonotype was seen more than once but under ten times. Its antigen remains unknown. TCRdb used MiXCR to reprocess the RT-PCR reads, holding one entry per CDR3 protein. Of over 650,000 distinct CDR3 sequences in the sample, approximately 17% were seen once. The CDR3 has 17 residues. V lost 6 bases to trimming and J lost 3 bases; unmatched junction nucleotides: 9. Germline CDR1 reads MNHNS; CDR2 reads SASEGT. The chain combines TRBV6-1 with TRBJ2-5, with 14 bases aligning to TRBD2. Here the sequenced sample was PBMCs from blood, taken roughly 5 days after vaccination. The sequence was obtained from a man aged 45-65 years who received an inactivated influenza vaccine. CDR3 nucleotide sequence: TGTGCCAGCAGGGGAGGGACTAGCGGGGGAAGGAAAGAGACCCAGTACTTC. This translates into CASRGGTSGGRKETQYF.